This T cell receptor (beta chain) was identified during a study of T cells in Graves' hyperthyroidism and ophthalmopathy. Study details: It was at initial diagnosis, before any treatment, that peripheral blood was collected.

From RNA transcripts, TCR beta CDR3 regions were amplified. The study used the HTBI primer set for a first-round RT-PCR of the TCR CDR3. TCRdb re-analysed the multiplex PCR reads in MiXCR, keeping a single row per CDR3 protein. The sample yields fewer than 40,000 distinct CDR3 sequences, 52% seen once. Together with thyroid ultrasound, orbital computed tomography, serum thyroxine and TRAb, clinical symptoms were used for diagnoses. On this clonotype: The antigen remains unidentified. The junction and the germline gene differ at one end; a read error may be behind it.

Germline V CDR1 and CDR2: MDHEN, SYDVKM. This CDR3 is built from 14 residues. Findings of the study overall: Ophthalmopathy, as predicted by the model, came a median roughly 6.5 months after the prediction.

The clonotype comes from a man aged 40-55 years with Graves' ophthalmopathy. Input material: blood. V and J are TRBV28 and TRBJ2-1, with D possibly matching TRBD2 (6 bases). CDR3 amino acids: CATSSATSLSYEFF. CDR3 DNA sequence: TGTGCCACCAGTTCAGCGACTAGTTTGTCGTATGAGTTCTTC.